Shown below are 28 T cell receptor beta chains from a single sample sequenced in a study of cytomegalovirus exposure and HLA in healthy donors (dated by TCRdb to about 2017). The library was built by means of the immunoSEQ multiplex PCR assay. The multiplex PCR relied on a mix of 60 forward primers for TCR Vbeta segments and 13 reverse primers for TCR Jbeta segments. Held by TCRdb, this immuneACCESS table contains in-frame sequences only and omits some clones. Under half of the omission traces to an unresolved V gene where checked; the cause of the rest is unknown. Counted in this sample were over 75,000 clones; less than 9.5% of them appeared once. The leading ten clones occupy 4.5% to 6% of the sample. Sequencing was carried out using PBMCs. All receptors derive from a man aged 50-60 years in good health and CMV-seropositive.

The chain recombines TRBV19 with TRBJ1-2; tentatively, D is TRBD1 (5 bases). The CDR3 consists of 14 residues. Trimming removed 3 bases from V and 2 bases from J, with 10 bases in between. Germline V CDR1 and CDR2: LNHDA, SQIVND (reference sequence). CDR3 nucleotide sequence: TGTGCCAGTAGTATGAAGGGGATGAACTATGGCTACACCTTC. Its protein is CASSMKGMNYGYTF.

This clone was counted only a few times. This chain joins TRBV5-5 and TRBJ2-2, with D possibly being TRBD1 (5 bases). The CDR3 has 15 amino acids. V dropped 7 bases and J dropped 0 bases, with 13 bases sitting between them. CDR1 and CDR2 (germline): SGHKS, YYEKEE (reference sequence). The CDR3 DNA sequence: TGTGCCAGCGATCCGACAGCGTCGAACACCGGGGAGCTGTTTTTT. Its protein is CASDPTASNTGELFF. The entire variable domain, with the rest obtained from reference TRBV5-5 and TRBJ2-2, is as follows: DAGVTQSPTHLIKTRGQQVTLRCSPISGHKSVSWYQQVLGQGPQFIFQYYEKEERGRGNFPDRFSARQFPNYSSELNVNALLLGDSALYLCASDPTASNTGELFFGEGSRLTVL.

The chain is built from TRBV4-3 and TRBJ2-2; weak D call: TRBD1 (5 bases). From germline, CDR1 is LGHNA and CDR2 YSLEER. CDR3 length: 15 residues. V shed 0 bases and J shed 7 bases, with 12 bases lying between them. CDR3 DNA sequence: TGCGCCAGCAGCCAAGACAGGGAAGGAATCGGGGAGCTGTTTTTT. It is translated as CASSQDREGIGELFF.

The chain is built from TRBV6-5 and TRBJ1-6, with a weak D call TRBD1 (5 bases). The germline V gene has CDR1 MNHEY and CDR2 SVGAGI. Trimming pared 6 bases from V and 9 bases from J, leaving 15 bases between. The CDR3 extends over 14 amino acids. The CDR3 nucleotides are TGTGCCAGCAGCCAACAGGAGGGAGTTTCACCCCTCCACTTT. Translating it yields CASSQQEGVSPLHF.

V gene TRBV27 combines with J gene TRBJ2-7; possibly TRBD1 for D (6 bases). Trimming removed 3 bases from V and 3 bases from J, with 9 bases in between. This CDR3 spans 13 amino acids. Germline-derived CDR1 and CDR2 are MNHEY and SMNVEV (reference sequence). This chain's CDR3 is CASSFETGYEQYF. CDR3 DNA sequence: TGTGCCAGCAGTTTCGAGACAGGCTACGAGCAGTACTTC.

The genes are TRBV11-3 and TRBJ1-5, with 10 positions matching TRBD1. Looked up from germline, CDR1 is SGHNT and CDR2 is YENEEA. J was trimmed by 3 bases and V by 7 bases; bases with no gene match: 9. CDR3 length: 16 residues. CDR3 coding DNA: TGTGCCAGCACCGGACAGGGGGACGAGTACAATCAGCCCCAGCATTTT. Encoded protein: CASTGQGDEYNQPQHF.

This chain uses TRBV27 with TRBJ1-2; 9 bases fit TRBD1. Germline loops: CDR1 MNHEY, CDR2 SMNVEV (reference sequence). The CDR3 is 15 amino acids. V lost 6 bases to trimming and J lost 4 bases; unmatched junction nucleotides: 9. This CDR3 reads CASRKGQGSFYGYTF. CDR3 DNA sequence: TGTGCCAGCAGAAAAGGACAGGGGTCTTTCTATGGCTACACCTTC.

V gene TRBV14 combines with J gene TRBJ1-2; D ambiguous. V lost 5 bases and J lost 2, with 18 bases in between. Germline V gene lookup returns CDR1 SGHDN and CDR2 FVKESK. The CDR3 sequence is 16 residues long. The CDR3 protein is CASSDGPTRGNYGYTF. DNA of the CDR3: TGTGCCAGCAGCGATGGGCCAACCCGAGGGAACTATGGCTACACCTTC.

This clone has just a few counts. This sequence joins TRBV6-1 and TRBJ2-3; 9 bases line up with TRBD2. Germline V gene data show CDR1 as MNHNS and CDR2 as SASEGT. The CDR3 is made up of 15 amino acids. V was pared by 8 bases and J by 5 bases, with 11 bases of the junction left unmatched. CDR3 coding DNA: TGTGCCAGCCTCGCGGTAGCGGGAGCCGTAGATACGCAGTATTTT. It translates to CASLAVAGAVDTQYF.

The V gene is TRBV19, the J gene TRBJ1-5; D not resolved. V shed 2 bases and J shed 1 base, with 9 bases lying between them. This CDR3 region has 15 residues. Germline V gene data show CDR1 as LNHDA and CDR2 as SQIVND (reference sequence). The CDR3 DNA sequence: TGTGCCAGTAGTATACAGGCACCGAGCAATCAGCCCCAGCATTTT. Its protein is CASSIQAPSNQPQHF.

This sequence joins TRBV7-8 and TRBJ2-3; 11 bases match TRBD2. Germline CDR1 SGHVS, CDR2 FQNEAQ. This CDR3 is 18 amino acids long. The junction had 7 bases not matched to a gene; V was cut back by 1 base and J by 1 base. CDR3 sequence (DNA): TGTGCCAGCAGCTTAGGGGCTGGACTAGCGGGCCGCACAGATACGCAGTATTTT. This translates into CASSLGAGLAGRTDTQYF. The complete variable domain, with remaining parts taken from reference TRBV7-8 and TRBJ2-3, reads GAGVSQSPRYKVAKRGQDVALRCDPISGHVSLFWYQQALGQGPEFLTYFQNEAQLDKSGLPSDRFFAERPEGSVSTLKIQRTQQEDSAVYLCASSLGAGLAGRTDTQYFGPGTRLTVL.

CDR3 sequence reads: CASSQASYGYTF. The CDR3 region has the DNA TGCGCCAGCAGCCAAGCCAGCTATGGCTACACCTTC. J is TRBJ1-2 and V is TRBV4-3, with D hard to call. Trimming removed 1 base at V and 4 bases at J, with 4 bases between. This CDR3 is 12 amino acids long. The V gene's germline CDR1 is LGHNA and CDR2 YSLEER.

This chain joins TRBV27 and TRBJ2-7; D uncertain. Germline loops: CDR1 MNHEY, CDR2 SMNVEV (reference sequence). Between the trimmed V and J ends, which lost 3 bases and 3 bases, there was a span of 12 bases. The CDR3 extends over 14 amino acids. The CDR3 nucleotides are TGTGCCAGCAGTTTGTACGGGTTCAACTACGAGCAGTACTTC. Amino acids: CASSLYGFNYEQYF.

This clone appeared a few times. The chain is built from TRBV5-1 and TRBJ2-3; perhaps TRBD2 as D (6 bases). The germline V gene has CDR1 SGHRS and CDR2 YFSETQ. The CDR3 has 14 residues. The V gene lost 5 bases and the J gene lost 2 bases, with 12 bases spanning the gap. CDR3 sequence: CASRDAGITDTQYF. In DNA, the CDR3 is TGCGCCAGCAGGGATGCGGGGATCACAGATACGCAGTATTTT.

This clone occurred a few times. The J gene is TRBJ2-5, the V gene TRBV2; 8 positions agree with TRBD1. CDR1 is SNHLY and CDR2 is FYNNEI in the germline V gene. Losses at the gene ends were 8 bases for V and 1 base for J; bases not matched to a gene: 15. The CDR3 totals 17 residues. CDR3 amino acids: CASGGQGASSSQETQYF. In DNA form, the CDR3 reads TGTGCCAGCGGAGGGCAGGGGGCAAGTTCGTCCCAAGAGACCCAGTACTTC.

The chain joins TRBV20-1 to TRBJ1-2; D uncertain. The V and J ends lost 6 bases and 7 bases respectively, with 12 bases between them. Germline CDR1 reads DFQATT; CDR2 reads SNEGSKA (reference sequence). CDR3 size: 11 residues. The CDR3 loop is CSAREVGGYTF. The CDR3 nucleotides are TGCAGTGCCCGGGAGGTCGGTGGCTACACCTTC.

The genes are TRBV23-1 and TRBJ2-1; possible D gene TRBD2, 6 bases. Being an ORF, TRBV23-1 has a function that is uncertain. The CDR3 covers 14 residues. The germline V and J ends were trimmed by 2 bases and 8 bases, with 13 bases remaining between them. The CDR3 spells CASSQLTSFYEQFF. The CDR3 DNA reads TGCGCCAGCAGTCAACTTACTAGCTTCTATGAGCAGTTCTTC.

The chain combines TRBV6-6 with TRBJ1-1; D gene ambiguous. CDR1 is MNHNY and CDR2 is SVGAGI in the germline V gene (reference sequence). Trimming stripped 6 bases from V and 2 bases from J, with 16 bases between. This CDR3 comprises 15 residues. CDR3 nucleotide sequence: TGTGCCAGCAGCCCCCTTTACACAGAAAACACTGAAGCTTTCTTT. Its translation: CASSPLYTENTEAFF.

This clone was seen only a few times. Here the CDR3 DNA reads TGTGCCAGCAGAGGACAACAGGGGGAGGGTGAAAAACTGTTTTTT. Its translation is CASRGQQGEGEKLFF. The rearrangement uses TRBV28 and TRBJ1-4; 8 nucleotides line up with TRBD1. J was trimmed by 7 bases and V by 6 bases; bases with no gene match: 10. Germline CDR1 reads MDHEN; CDR2 reads SYDVKM. This CDR3 comprises 15 residues.

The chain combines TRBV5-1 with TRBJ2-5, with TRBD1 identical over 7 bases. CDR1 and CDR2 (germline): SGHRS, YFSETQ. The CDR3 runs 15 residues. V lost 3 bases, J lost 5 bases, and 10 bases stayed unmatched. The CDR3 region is CASSSTGALGETQYF. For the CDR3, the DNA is TGCGCCAGCAGCTCAACAGGGGCCTTAGGGGAGACCCAGTACTTC.

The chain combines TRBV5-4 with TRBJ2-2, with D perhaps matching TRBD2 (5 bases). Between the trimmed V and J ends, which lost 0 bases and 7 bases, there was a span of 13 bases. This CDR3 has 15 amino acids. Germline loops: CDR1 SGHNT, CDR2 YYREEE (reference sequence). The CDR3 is CASSLEGSNVGELFF. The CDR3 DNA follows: TGTGCCAGCAGCTTGGAAGGGAGTAACGTCGGGGAGCTGTTTTTT. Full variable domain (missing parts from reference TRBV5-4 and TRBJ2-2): ETGVTQSPTHLIKTRGQQVTLRCSSQSGHNTVSWYQQALGQGPQFIFQYYREEENGRGNFPPRFSGLQFPNYSSELNVNALELDDSALYLCASSLEGSNVGELFFGEGSRLTVL.

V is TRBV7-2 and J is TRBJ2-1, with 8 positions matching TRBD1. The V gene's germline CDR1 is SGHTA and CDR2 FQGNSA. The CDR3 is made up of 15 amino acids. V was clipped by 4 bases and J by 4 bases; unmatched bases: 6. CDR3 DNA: TGTGCCAGCAGCTCACAGGGGGTGGCGTACAATGAGCAGTTCTTC. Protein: CASSSQGVAYNEQFF.

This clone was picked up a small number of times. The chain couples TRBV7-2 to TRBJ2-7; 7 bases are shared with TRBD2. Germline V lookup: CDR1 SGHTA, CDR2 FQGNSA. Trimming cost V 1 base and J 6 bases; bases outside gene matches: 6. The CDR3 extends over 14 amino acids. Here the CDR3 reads CASSLELATAEQYF. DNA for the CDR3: TGTGCCAGCAGCTTAGAACTAGCGACCGCCGAGCAGTACTTC.

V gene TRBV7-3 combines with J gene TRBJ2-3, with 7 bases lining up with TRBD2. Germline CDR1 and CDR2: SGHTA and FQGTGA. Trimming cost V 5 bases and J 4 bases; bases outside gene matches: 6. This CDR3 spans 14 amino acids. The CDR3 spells CASSVSGTPDTQYF. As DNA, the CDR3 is TGTGCCAGCAGCGTCAGCGGGACGCCAGATACGCAGTATTTT.

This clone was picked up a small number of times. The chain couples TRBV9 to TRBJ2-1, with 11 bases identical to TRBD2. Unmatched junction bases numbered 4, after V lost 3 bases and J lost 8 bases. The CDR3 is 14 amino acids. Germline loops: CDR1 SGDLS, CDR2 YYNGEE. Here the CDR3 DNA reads TGTGCCAGCAGCGAGGGTAGCGGGAGGGATGAGCAGTTCTTC. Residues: CASSEGSGRDEQFF.

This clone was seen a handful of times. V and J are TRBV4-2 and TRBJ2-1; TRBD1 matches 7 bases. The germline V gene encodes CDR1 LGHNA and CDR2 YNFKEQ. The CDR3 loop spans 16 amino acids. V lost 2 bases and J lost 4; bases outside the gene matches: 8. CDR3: CASSQIGDRAYNEQFF. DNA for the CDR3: TGTGCCAGCAGCCAAATCGGAGACAGGGCGTACAATGAGCAGTTCTTC.

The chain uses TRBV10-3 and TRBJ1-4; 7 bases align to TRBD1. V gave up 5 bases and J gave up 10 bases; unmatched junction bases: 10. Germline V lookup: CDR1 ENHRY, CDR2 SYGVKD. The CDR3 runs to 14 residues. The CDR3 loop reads CAISSGQEKVKLFF. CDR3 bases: TGTGCCATCAGTTCAGGACAGGAGAAAGTAAAACTGTTTTTT.

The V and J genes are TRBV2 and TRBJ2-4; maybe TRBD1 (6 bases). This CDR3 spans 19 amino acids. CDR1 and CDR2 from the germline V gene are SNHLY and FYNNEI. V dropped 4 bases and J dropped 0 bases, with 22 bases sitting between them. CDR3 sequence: CASSAFLTGERLAKNIQYF. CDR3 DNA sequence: TGTGCCAGCAGTGCTTTCTTGACAGGAGAAAGACTAGCCAAAAACATTCAGTACTTC.